This T cell receptor (beta chain) derives from a study of blood T cell repertoires in COVID-19. Sequencing used immunoSEQ multiplex PCR; TCRdb keeps in-frame clones, though not all of them. The data show some 48,000 clones, 82% seen once. The CDR3 covers 15 residues. From germline, CDR1 is MDHEN and CDR2 SYDVKM. After removal of 4 bases from V and 3 bases from J, the junction contained 5 bases not matched to a gene. This clone was seen just once. V is TRBV28 and J is TRBJ1-5, with 8 bases lining up with TRBD1. The receptor was isolated from a human donor with acute or convalescent COVID-19. The donor label of this sample is uncertain. Sequencing was carried out using peripheral blood. The CDR3 region is CASSSLTGDNQPQHF. Here the CDR3 DNA reads TGTGCCAGCAGTTCCTTGACAGGGGACAATCAGCCCCAGCATTTT.